One sample yielded the 14 T cell receptor delta chains listed below, sequenced in a study of Vδ1+ human thymocytes. Overall study findings and caveats: In the thymus, TRG and TRD repertoires looked highly polyclonal with Gaussian CDR3 lengths.

For these TCRs, the target antigens are not known. The template was reverse-transcribed extracted RNA. CDR3 amplicons came from multiplex PCR with pooled V-gene forward and constant-region reverse primers. TCRdb called clones anew from the multiplex PCR reads with CATT. The sample gives more than 45,000 delta-chain clones, about 15% of which show up once; approximately 0.4% is in the top ten. The specimen sequenced was Vdelta1+ gamma-delta thymocytes from the thymus. The subset was: FACS-sorted CD3+ TCRalphabeta- TCRVdelta1+ TCRVdelta2- thymocytes. Receptor source: a girl under three years old who had congenital heart surgery.

V usage is TRDV1 and J usage is TRDJ1; possible D gene TRDD3, 5 bases. The CDR3 loop spans 21 amino acids. CDR1 and CDR2 from the germline V gene are TSWWSYY and QGS. Trimming removed 3 bases from V and 0 bases from J, with 29 bases in between. The CDR3 DNA reads TGTGCTCTTGGGGAGCCCGATCCCCGTTACGGGGTACGGGGGTACACCGATAAACTCATCTTT. This gives the protein CALGEPDPRYGVRGYTDKLIF.

The chain uses TRDV1 and TRDJ1; D might be TRDD3 (6 bases). This CDR3 has 18 amino acids. Between the trimmed V and J ends, which lost 0 bases and 1 base, there was a span of 18 bases. The V gene's germline CDR1 is TSWWSYY and CDR2 QGS. The CDR3 DNA reads TGTGCTCTTGGGGAACTTCGGGCTTGGGGGTTCATCACCGATAAACTCATCTTT. Amino acid sequence: CALGELRAWGFITDKLIF.

This clone was observed once. The chain carries TRDV1 and TRDJ1; 10 bases match TRDD3. Germline loops: CDR1 TSWWSYY, CDR2 QGS. Trimming took 0 bases from V and 0 from J; bases not matched to a gene: 25. This CDR3 has 24 residues. CDR3 nucleotides: TGTGCTCTTGGGGAACTAGATGACCTGTCAGGTACTGGGGGATCACCTTACGACACCGATAAACTCATCTTT. Protein product: CALGELDDLSGTGGSPYDTDKLIF.

This clone was recorded a few times. The chain combines TRDV1 with TRDJ1; tentatively, D is TRDD2 or TRDD3 (5 bases each). The CDR3 runs 18 residues. Germline assignment: CDR1 TSWWSYY and CDR2 QGS. The ends were cut back, 3 bases at V and 7 bases at J, with 27 bases in the middle. CDR3 bases: TGTGCTCTTGGGGACGTCTTCCAGTTATGGGGACCCGGGGGTAAACTCATCTTT. This gives the protein CALGDVFQLWGPGGKLIF.

As regards this clone: The sample has other DNA sequences that encode this CDR3 too. J is TRDJ3 and V is TRDV2; the match to TRDD3 covers 7 bases. The CDR3 extends over 19 amino acids. The germline V gene encodes CDR1 GEAIGNYY and CDR2 EKD. This CDR3 is CATVVGDPASSWDTRQMFF. As DNA, the CDR3 is TGTGCAACCGTTGTGGGGGACCCCGCATCCTCCTGGGACACCCGACAGATGTTTTTC.

The chain uses TRDV1 and TRDJ1, with 10 bases aligning to TRDD3. J gave up 0 bases and V 1 base, and 35 bases lay outside the gene matches. The CDR3 totals 27 residues. Germline CDR1 reads TSWWSYY; CDR2 reads QGS. CDR3 sequence: CALGEQTFLPRTRGGGYARGYTDKLIF. The CDR3 bases are TGTGCTCTTGGGGAACAGACTTTCCTACCTCGGACACGAGGCGGGGGATACGCTAGGGGGTACACCGATAAACTCATCTTT.

The chain recombines TRDV1 with TRDJ1; D perhaps matches TRDD3 (5 bases). The CDR3 is 18 residues long. Germline V gene sequence: CDR1 TSWWSYY, CDR2 QGS. Deletions cut 3 bases from V and 0 bases from J, with 20 bases between. As DNA, the CDR3 is TGTGCTCTTGGGGAGCTTGGGGAGCCCACTATGTACACCGATAAACTCATCTTT. It codes for CALGELGEPTMYTDKLIF.

This chain joins TRDV1 and TRDJ1, with 8 nucleotides matching TRDD3. This CDR3 is 20 amino acids long. J was trimmed by 0 bases and V by 1 base; bases with no gene match: 16. Germline V gene sequence: CDR1 TSWWSYY, CDR2 QGS. DNA for the CDR3: TGTGCTCTTGGGGAACAGAACTATTCTCTACTGGGGGCCGACACCGATAAACTCATCTTT. This sequence encodes CALGEQNYSLLGADTDKLIF.

The V gene is TRDV1, the J gene TRDJ1, with 11 bases fitting TRDD3. Per germline, CDR1 TSWWSYY and CDR2 QGS. J lost 3 bases, V lost 0 bases, and 18 bases had no gene match. This CDR3 has 21 amino acids. The CDR3 DNA reads TGTGCTCTTGGGGAACTGTTCCTCTCGGACTGGGGGATATCTACAGCCGATAAACTCATCTTT. Translated, it gives CALGELFLSDWGISTADKLIF.

This sequence joins TRDV1 and TRDJ1; 11 nucleotides agree with TRDD3. Per germline, CDR1 TSWWSYY and CDR2 QGS. V shed 0 bases and J 0 bases; nucleotides not matched to a gene: 21. The CDR3 runs 23 residues. CDR3 in DNA: TGTGCTCTTGGGGAACTAGCTCCCGTACTGGGGGATAAACTGGTTGAGTACACCGATAAACTCATCTTT. It encodes CALGELAPVLGDKLVEYTDKLIF.

V gene TRDV1 combines with J gene TRDJ1; D not certain. Germline lookup yields CDR1 TSWWSYY and CDR2 QGS. The CDR3 runs 16 residues. Trimming removed 6 bases at V and 5 bases at J, with 22 bases between. The CDR3 bases are TGTGCTCTTGGCAGGGCGAGTACGATGGGAGGAGATAAACTCATCTTT. It yields the protein CALGRASTMGGDKLIF.

There are a few counts of this clone. The genes are TRDV1 and TRDJ1, with 10 nucleotides matching TRDD3. The CDR3 contains 24 residues. V dropped 0 bases and J dropped 0; count of bases not matched to a gene: 25. Germline V lookup: CDR1 TSWWSYY, CDR2 QGS. CDR3 loop: CALGELPPLARGGYDKAYTDKLIF. CDR3 in DNA: TGTGCTCTTGGGGAACTGCCCCCTTTAGCACGGGGGGGATACGACAAGGCATACACCGATAAACTCATCTTT.

On this clone itself: The junction differs from germline at one of its ends, possibly a read error. The chain joins TRDV1 to TRDJ1; 11 bases agree with TRDD3. Germline loops: CDR1 TSWWSYY, CDR2 QGS. CDR3 size: 18 residues. The CDR3 sequence is CALGGFLDHGGYADKLIF. The CDR3 coding sequence is TGTGCTCTCGGGGGTTTCCTCGACCATGGGGGATACGCCGATAAACTCATCTTT.

This clone was counted a few times. This rearrangement joins TRDV1 to TRDJ1; 9 nucleotides line up with TRDD3. Trimming removed 0 bases from V and 3 bases from J; junction bases left unmatched: 26. The CDR3 has 23 residues. Germline V gene lookup returns CDR1 TSWWSYY and CDR2 QGS. The CDR3 DNA reads as TGTGCTCTTGGGGAACTAGCGGCCGCCTATGCTGGTATACTGGGGGACCCTGCCGATAAACTCATCTTT. Translation: CALGELAAAYAGILGDPADKLIF.